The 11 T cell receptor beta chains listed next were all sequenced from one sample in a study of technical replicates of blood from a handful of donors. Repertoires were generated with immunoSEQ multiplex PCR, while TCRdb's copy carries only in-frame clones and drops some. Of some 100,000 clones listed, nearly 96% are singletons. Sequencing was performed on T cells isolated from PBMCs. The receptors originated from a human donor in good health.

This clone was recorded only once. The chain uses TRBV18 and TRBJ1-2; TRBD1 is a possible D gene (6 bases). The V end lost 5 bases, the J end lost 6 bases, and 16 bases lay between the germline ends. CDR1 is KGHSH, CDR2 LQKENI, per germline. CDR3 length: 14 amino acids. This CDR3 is CASSAGTQSDGYTF. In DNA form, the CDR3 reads TGTGCCAGCTCAGCCGGGACACAATCCGATGGCTACACCTTC.

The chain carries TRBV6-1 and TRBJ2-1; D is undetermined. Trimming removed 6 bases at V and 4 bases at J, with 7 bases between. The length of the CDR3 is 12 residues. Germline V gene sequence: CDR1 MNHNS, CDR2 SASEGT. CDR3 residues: CASSPYYNEQFF. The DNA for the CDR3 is TGTGCCAGCAGCCCTTATTACAATGAGCAGTTCTTC.

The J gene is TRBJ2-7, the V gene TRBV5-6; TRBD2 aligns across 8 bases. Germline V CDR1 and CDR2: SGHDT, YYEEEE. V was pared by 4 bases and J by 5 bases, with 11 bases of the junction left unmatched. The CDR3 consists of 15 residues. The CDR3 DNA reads TGTGCCAGCAGCCCAACGGGGGGGACTAGACACGAGCAGTACTTC. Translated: CASSPTGGTRHEQYF.

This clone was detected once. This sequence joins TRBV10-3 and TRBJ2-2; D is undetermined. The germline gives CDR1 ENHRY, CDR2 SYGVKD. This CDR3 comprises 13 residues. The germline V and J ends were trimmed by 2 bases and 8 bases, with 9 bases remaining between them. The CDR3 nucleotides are TGTGCCATCAGTGAGGGAACGACAGGGGAGCTGTTTTTT. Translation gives CAISEGTTGELFF.

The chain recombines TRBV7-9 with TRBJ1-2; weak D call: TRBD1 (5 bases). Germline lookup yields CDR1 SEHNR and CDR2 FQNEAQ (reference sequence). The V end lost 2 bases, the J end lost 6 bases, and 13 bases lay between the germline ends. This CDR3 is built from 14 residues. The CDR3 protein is CASSLLGFRDGYTF. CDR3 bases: TGTGCCAGCAGCTTATTAGGGTTCAGGGATGGCTACACCTTC. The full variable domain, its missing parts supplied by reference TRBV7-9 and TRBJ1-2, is DTGVSQNPRHKITKRGQNVTFRCDPISEHNRLYWYRQTLGQGPEFLTYFQNEAQLEKSRLLSDRFSAERPKGSFSTLEIQRTEQGDSAMYLCASSLLGFRDGYTFGSGTRLTVV.

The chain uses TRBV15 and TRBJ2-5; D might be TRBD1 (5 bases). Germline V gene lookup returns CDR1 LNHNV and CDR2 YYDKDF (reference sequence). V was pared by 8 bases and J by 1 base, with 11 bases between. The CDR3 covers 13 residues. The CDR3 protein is CATLGAAQETQYF. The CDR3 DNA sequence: TGTGCCACCCTTGGGGCCGCCCAAGAGACCCAGTACTTC.

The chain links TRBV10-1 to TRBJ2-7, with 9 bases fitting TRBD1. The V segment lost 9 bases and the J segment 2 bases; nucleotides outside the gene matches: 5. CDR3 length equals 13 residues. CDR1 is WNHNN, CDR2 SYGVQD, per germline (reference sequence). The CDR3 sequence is CARRTGDTYEQYF. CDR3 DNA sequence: TGCGCCAGGAGGACAGGGGACACCTACGAGCAGTACTTC.

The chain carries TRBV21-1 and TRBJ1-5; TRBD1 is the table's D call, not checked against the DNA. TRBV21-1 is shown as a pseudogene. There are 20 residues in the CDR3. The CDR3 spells CASSKKDRGIFEGASQPQHF. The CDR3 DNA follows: TGTGCCAGCAGCAAGAAAGACAGGGGGATCTTCGAAGGGGCAAGTCAGCCCCAGCATTTT.

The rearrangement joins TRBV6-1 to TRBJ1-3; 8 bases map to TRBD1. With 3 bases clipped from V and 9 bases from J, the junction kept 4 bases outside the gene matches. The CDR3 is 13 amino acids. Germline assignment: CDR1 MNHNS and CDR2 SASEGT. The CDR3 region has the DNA TGTGCCAGCAGTGAGACAGGGGAGGGCACCATATATTTT. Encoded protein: CASSETGEGTIYF.

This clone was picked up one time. This chain's CDR3 is CASRPTGRKAYEQYF. The DNA of the CDR3 is TGTGCCAGCAGACCCACAGGGAGAAAAGCCTACGAGCAGTACTTC. V gene TRBV27 combines with J gene TRBJ2-7, with D perhaps matching TRBD1 (6 bases). Germline V gives CDR1 MNHEY, CDR2 SMNVEV (reference sequence). The ends were cut back, 6 bases at V and 2 bases at J, with 17 bases in the middle. The CDR3 covers 15 residues.

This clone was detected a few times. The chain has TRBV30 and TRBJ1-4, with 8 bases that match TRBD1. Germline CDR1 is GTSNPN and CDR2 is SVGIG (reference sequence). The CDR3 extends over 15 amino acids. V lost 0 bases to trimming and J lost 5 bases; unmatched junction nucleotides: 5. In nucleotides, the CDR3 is TGTGCCTGGAGTGTACAGGGGGGCCCGAATGAAAAACTGTTTTTT. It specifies CAWSVQGGPNEKLFF. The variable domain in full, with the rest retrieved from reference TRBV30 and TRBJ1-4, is SQTIHQWPATLVQPVGSPLSLECTVEGTSNPNLYWYRQAAGRGLQLLFYSVGIGQISSEVPQNLSASRPQDRQFILSSKKLLLSDSGFYLCAWSVQGGPNEKLFFGSGTQLSVL.